Included here is one T cell receptor (beta chain) sequence, with context. As yet, its antigen is unknown. Trimming left V 1 base short and J 7 bases short, with 13 bases between. This CDR3 region has 13 residues. Germline loops: CDR1 SQVTM, CDR2 ANQGSEA. These data belong to a study of cytomegalovirus exposure and HLA in healthy donors. Study conclusions and caveats: Cytomegalovirus-associated status was assigned to about 170 TCR beta chains. Follow-up analysis later connected one missense variant in DCLRE1C with trimming of TCR beta V- and J-genes. Later analysis identified about 15,000 TCR beta sequences associated with HLA alleles, using a false discovery rate threshold of 0.05. A prior analysis recorded that most TCR beta V segments were productive about 87% or about 30% of the time.

The PCR contained 60 Vbeta and 13 Jbeta primers. TCRdb's copy holds only in-frame clones and misses some; the assay was immunoSEQ multiplex PCR. The repertoire includes fewer than 350,000 clones, about 90% of them detected once, and more than 2% sits in the top ten. The chain joins TRBV29-1 to TRBJ1-1, with D uncertain. Material for sequencing was PBMCs. This clonotype was obtained from a woman in her late teens or twenties in good health and CMV-seronegative. CDR3 residues: CSVEGLGDYEAFF. The CDR3 DNA follows: TGCAGCGTTGAAGGTCTGGGTGACTATGAAGCTTTCTTT.